One sample yielded the 32 T cell receptor beta chains listed below, sequenced in a study of T-cell reconstitution after alpha-beta-depleted transplantation in children. Unique molecular identifiers featured in how the TCRbeta library was prepared. TCRdb re-called the PCR reads with MiXCR, one entry per CDR3 protein. The sample includes 250,000 to 300,000 distinct CDR3 sequences, 10% of them seen just once. This specimen was PBMCs, taken before TCRalphabeta/CD19-depleted stem cell transplant. These receptor sequences come from a boy under three years old with acute myeloid leukemia, due to receive a stem cell transplant.

The chain recombines TRBV12-3 or TRBV12-4 with TRBJ2-7; D may match TRBD1 or TRBD2 (5 bases each). The CDR3 is 12 amino acids. V was pared by 3 bases and J by 7 bases, with 10 bases between. The chain's CDR3 is CASSFGTGEQYF. The CDR3 region has the DNA TGTGCCAGCAGTTTCGGGACGGGGGAGCAGTACTTC.

This clonotype was detected ten times or more. The V and J genes are TRBV3-1 and TRBJ2-2, with D possibly TRBD1 on 6 matching bases. CDR3 length: 15 amino acids. Germline CDR1 is LGHDT and CDR2 is YNNKEL (reference sequence). Trimming took off 0 bases at V and 6 bases at J, with 11 bases between the two ends. CDR3 loop: CASSQDRQGPGELFF. The CDR3 DNA reads TGTGCCAGCAGCCAAGATCGGCAGGGGCCCGGGGAGCTGTTTTTT.

Ten or more counts support this clonotype. J is TRBJ2-1 and V is TRBV7-8, with 16 positions matching TRBD2. The CDR3 is made up of 16 amino acids. Germline loops: CDR1 SGHVS, CDR2 FQNEAQ. V trimming: 3 bases; J trimming: 8 bases; junction bases outside the gene matches: 4. The CDR3 spells CASSFAGTSGRDEQFF. CDR3 DNA sequence: TGTGCCAGCAGCTTTGCCGGGACTAGCGGGAGGGATGAGCAGTTCTTC.

This clonotype was counted between two and nine times. The chain has TRBV12-3 or TRBV12-4 and TRBJ2-3; a weak D match, TRBD2 (5 bases). Trimming took 8 bases from V and 0 from J, leaving 18 bases between them. The CDR3 totals 16 residues. In DNA, the CDR3 is TGTGCCAGCCGACCCCTTATCGGGGTGAGCACAGATACGCAGTATTTT. Protein sequence: CASRPLIGVSTDTQYF.

This clonotype was picked up many times. J is TRBJ1-5 and V is TRBV5-1; D remains ambiguous. Per the germline V gene, CDR1 is SGHRS and CDR2 is YFSETQ. The CDR3 extends over 17 amino acids. V was cut by 0 bases and J by 2 bases, with 15 bases left in between. The CDR3 nucleotides read TGCGCCAGCAGCTTGGACGGCAGCATACGGGGCAATCAGCCCCAGCATTTT. This codes for CASSLDGSIRGNQPQHF.

This clonotype was counted ten times or more. This chain connects TRBV10-3 to TRBJ2-2, with 9 nucleotides matching TRBD2. J was trimmed by 4 bases and V by 5 bases; bases with no gene match: 11. Germline V gene sequence: CDR1 ENHRY, CDR2 SYGVKD. The length of the CDR3 is 17 residues. CDR3 residues: CAISPGLAWGRTGELFF. The CDR3 DNA reads TGTGCCATCAGTCCGGGACTAGCCTGGGGACGCACCGGGGAGCTGTTTTTT.

This clonotype was recorded at least ten times. The genes are TRBV24-1 and TRBJ1-5, with a tentative D call TRBD1 (6 bases). CDR1 is KGHDR and CDR2 is SFDVKD in the germline V gene. Trimming removed 4 bases from V and 1 base from J, with 10 bases in between. The CDR3 is 15 residues long. CDR3 nucleotide sequence: TGTGCCACCAGTGACCAGGGGAGAAGCAATCAGCCCCAGCATTTT. Translating gives CATSDQGRSNQPQHF.

Many counts were recorded for this clonotype. The chain combines TRBV27 with TRBJ2-6, with 11 bases identical to TRBD2. Trimming removed 5 bases from V and 4 bases from J; junction bases left unmatched: 13. The CDR3 covers 19 residues. CDR1 and CDR2 from the germline V gene are MNHEY and SMNVEV (reference sequence). CDR3 region: CASSPVLAGEGPGANVLTF. DNA for the CDR3: TGTGCCAGCAGTCCCGTACTAGCGGGAGAGGGCCCAGGGGCCAACGTCCTGACTTTC.

This clonotype showed up many times. V gene TRBV5-6 combines with J gene TRBJ2-4, with TRBD1 as a possible D gene (6 bases). Germline-derived CDR1 and CDR2 are SGHDT and YYEEEE. Trimming shortened V by 2 bases and J by 0 bases, and 9 bases separated the two germline ends. This CDR3 is built from 15 residues. In DNA form, the CDR3 reads TGTGCCAGCAGCTTACAGGGTTTAGCCAAAAACATTCAGTACTTC. This sequence encodes CASSLQGLAKNIQYF.

This clonotype was observed many times. The chain has TRBV7-9 and TRBJ2-2; a possible D gene is TRBD1 (6 bases). The V end was cut by 5 bases, the J end by 5 bases, with 9 bases between. Looked up from germline, CDR1 is SEHNR and CDR2 is FQNEAQ (reference sequence). This CDR3 spans 13 amino acids. The CDR3 is CASSPGQTGELFF. The CDR3 DNA is TGTGCCAGCAGCCCTGGACAGACCGGGGAGCTGTTTTTT.

The chain recombines TRBV20-1 with TRBJ2-3; 7 positions match TRBD2. The CDR3 loop spans 13 amino acids. The germline V gene has CDR1 DFQATT and CDR2 SNEGSKA (reference sequence). Losses at the gene ends were 5 bases for V and 1 base for J; bases not matched to a gene: 3. DNA for the CDR3: TGCAGTGCTCAACGGGGGGGCACAGATACGCAGTATTTT. Protein sequence: CSAQRGGTDTQYF.

The table lists this clonotype with many counts. J is TRBJ1-5 and V is TRBV12-3 or TRBV12-4, with D hard to call. Trimming removed 5 bases from V and 4 bases from J, with 9 bases in between. The CDR3 is 13 residues long. This CDR3 is CASSTDGNQPQHF. CDR3 bases: TGTGCCAGCAGTACAGACGGGAATCAGCCCCAGCATTTT.

This clonotype has more than one count but fewer than ten. The chain recombines TRBV20-1 with TRBJ2-5; 9 nucleotides match TRBD2. CDR1 is DFQATT and CDR2 is SNEGSKA in the germline V gene (reference sequence). The CDR3 is 14 amino acids. Germline trimming cut 4 bases from V and 7 bases from J; bases unmatched to any gene: 10. CDR3 nucleotide sequence: TGCAGTGCTACAGAAGCGGGGGGCCGAGGGACCCAGTACTTC. It specifies CSATEAGGRGTQYF.

There are a few counts of this clonotype. The chain joins TRBV12-3 or TRBV12-4 to TRBJ2-2; TRBD2 matches 8 bases. The CDR3 loop spans 16 amino acids. V lost 5 bases to trimming and J lost 1 base; unmatched junction nucleotides: 6. CDR3: CASSSLSGMNTGELFF. The CDR3 nucleotides read TGTGCCAGCAGTAGTCTTAGCGGGATGAACACCGGGGAGCTGTTTTTT.

At least ten counts were recorded for this clonotype. The chain recombines TRBV7-2 with TRBJ2-2; TRBD2 is a possible D gene (6 bases). Germline V gene data show CDR1 as SGHTA and CDR2 as FQGNSA. The CDR3 spans 15 residues. Trimming left V 7 bases short and J 5 bases short, with 17 bases between. In nucleotides, the CDR3 is TGTGCCAGCATCAAAGGTGGCGGGACGACCGGGGAGCTGTTTTTT. Translating it yields CASIKGGGTTGELFF.

This clonotype was seen at least ten times. The chain joins TRBV6-1 to TRBJ2-1; D is possibly TRBD1 or TRBD2 (7 bases each). The CDR3 is made up of 15 amino acids. Germline CDR1 MNHNS, CDR2 SASEGT. V lost 2 bases to trimming and J lost 10 bases, with 18 bases between them. The CDR3: CASSERGGRGLEQFF. The DNA for the CDR3 is TGTGCCAGCAGTGAAAGAGGAGGGAGGGGGCTGGAGCAGTTCTTC.

This clonotype has at least ten counts. J is TRBJ2-7 and V is TRBV28; no clear D gene. Per the germline V gene, CDR1 is MDHEN and CDR2 is SYDVKM. Trimming stripped 2 bases from V and 6 bases from J, with 8 bases between. The CDR3 extends over 12 amino acids. CDR3 residues: CASSLIQSEQYF. In DNA, the CDR3 is TGTGCCAGCAGTTTAATTCAGAGCGAGCAGTACTTC. Drawing the rest from reference TRBV28 and TRBJ2-7, the complete variable domain is DVKVTQSSRYLVKRTGEKVFLECVQDMDHENMFWYRQDPGLGLRLIYFSYDVKMKEKGDIPEGYSVSREKKERFSLILESASTNQTSMYLCASSLIQSEQYFGPGTRLTVT.

The chain combines TRBV4-1 with TRBJ2-1; D is possibly TRBD2 (6 bases). The CDR3 contains 15 residues. The V gene's germline CDR1 is MGHRA and CDR2 YSYEKL. Deletions cut 1 base from V and 2 bases from J, with 9 bases between. CDR3 coding DNA: TGCGCCAGCAGCCAAGCACTAGCCCCCTACAATGAGCAGTTCTTC. This sequence encodes CASSQALAPYNEQFF.

This chain links TRBV19 with TRBJ1-2; D is perhaps TRBD1 (5 bases). Germline lookup yields CDR1 LNHDA and CDR2 SQIVND (reference sequence). This CDR3 is built from 12 residues. V dropped 3 bases and J dropped 6 bases, with 8 bases sitting between them. CDR3 residues: CASSIGGDGYTF. The CDR3 DNA sequence: TGTGCCAGTAGTATCGGGGGGGATGGCTACACCTTC.

In its sample, this clonotype was seen many times. This sequence joins TRBV5-5 and TRBJ2-7; no reliable D call. V lost 4 bases and J 5 bases, leaving 16 bases between the germline ends. Germline CDR1 and CDR2: SGHKS and YYEKEE (reference sequence). The CDR3 spans 14 residues. CDR3 coding DNA: TGTGCCAGCAGCCCCCCTGGCCCAGCCAACGAGCAGTACTTC. This codes for CASSPPGPANEQYF.

V gene TRBV12-3 or TRBV12-4 combines with J gene TRBJ2-1, with D perhaps matching TRBD2 (6 bases). This CDR3 has 15 residues. Trimming cost V 7 bases and J 2 bases, with 15 bases left between them. The CDR3 loop reads CASTRIGGPYNEQFF. The CDR3 nucleotides read TGTGCCAGCACGCGCATCGGAGGGCCCTACAATGAGCAGTTCTTC.

V gene TRBV6-6 combines with J gene TRBJ1-1; D might be TRBD1 (5 bases). Between the trimmed V and J ends, which lost 2 bases and 7 bases, there was a span of 11 bases. In germline, CDR1 is MNHNY, CDR2 SVGAGI (reference sequence). This CDR3 has 13 residues. As DNA, the CDR3 is TGTGCCAGCAGTTACACACCAGGGTTTGAAGCTTTCTTT. Protein sequence: CASSYTPGFEAFF.

This clonotype was seen ten or more times. This chain's CDR3 is CASGRISYEQYF. DNA for the CDR3: TGCGCCTCGGGACGGATCTCCTACGAGCAGTACTTC. The chain joins TRBV5-1 to TRBJ2-7; D may correspond to TRBD1 or TRBD2 (5 bases each). The germline V gene encodes CDR1 SGHRS and CDR2 YFSETQ. Trimming stripped 10 bases from V and 0 bases from J, with 11 bases between. The CDR3 is 12 residues long.

The chain joins TRBV2 to TRBJ2-3; 14 bases fit TRBD2. The germline V gene has CDR1 SNHLY and CDR2 FYNNEI. CDR3 size: 17 residues. V trimming: 3 bases; J trimming: 2 bases; junction bases outside the gene matches: 4. The CDR3 nucleotides are TGTGCCAGCAGTGATGCGGGACTAGCGGGGGCCACAGATACGCAGTATTTT. Translating gives CASSDAGLAGATDTQYF.

This clonotype was observed at least ten times. The J gene is TRBJ1-2, the V gene TRBV28, with D maybe TRBD1 (5 bases). This CDR3 is built from 13 residues. The germline gives CDR1 MDHEN, CDR2 SYDVKM. Trimming removed 6 bases from V and 8 bases from J, with 16 bases in between. CDR3 sequence: CASRTARGDGYTF. The CDR3 coding sequence is TGTGCCAGCAGGACCGCACGAGGGGACGGCTACACCTTC.

This clonotype was recorded many times. CDR3 DNA sequence: TGTGCCAGCAGCCAAGAACTCGCCGGCGAAAAACTGTTTTTT. The encoded protein is CASSQELAGEKLFF. J is TRBJ1-4 and V is TRBV14; D not resolved. V was pared by 0 bases and J by 8 bases, with 10 bases between. The CDR3 loop spans 14 amino acids. Germline CDR1 is SGHDN and CDR2 is FVKESK.

This clonotype was recorded many times. J is TRBJ2-1 and V is TRBV6-5; no reliable D call. The germline V gene has CDR1 MNHEY and CDR2 SVGAGI. The CDR3 has 16 residues. Trimming took 0 bases from V and 8 from J, leaving 17 bases between them. This chain's CDR3 is CASSYSTNKVGYEQFF. Here the CDR3 DNA reads TGTGCCAGCAGTTACTCGACCAATAAGGTTGGCTATGAGCAGTTCTTC.

This clonotype was found many times. The V gene is TRBV7-3, the J gene TRBJ2-3; D is possibly TRBD2 (6 bases). The V gene lost 5 bases and the J gene lost 4 bases, with 10 bases spanning the gap. There are 13 residues in the CDR3. CDR1 and CDR2 from the germline V gene are SGHTA and FQGTGA. CDR3 loop: CASSRLGADTQYF. The CDR3 DNA reads as TGTGCCAGCAGCAGACTAGGCGCAGATACGCAGTATTTT.

Ten or more counts support this clonotype. The chain combines TRBV9 with TRBJ2-1; 12 bases line up with TRBD2. The germline V gene has CDR1 SGDLS and CDR2 YYNGEE. The CDR3 length is 15 residues. The trim removed 2 bases at V and 8 bases at J, leaving 5 bases unmatched. The CDR3 region has the DNA TGTGCCAGCAGCGTGCTAGCGGGGGGGCACGATGAGCAGTTCTTC. This sequence encodes CASSVLAGGHDEQFF.

This clonotype was seen a few times. The junction does not match germline at one end; this may be a read error. The chain couples TRBV6-1 to TRBJ2-1, with 13 bases identical to TRBD2. The CDR3 runs 15 residues. Germline V gene sequence: CDR1 MNHNS, CDR2 SASEGT. The CDR3 DNA reads TGTGCCAGCAGTGGACTAGCGGGGGGTTACACTGAGCAGTTCTTC. Translation gives CASSGLAGGYTEQFF.

In its sample, this clonotype was seen many times. DNA for the CDR3: TGTGCCAGCAGAACGGACCGGTCTGCCTACGAGCAGTACTTC. Its translation is CASRTDRSAYEQYF. This chain connects TRBV27 to TRBJ2-7; D gene ambiguous. This CDR3 has 14 amino acids. Per the germline V gene, CDR1 is MNHEY and CDR2 is SMNVEV (reference sequence). Trimming stripped 6 bases from V and 2 bases from J, with 14 bases between.

Worth noting for this clonotype: Relative to the germline gene, one junction end is altered; a read error may explain this. This chain uses TRBV10-3 with TRBJ2-3; 7 bases line up with TRBD1. Germline V lookup: CDR1 ENHRY, CDR2 SYGVKD. CDR3 size: 12 residues. CDR3 DNA sequence: TGTGCCATCAGGAAGGGGACAGATATGCAGTATTTT. This translates into CAIRKGTDMQYF.